This T cell receptor beta chain was recorded in a study of regulatory T cells in long-lasting Graves disease. Turning to the study itself: Duration of antithyroid drug therapy among newly diagnosed Graves' patients was under 3 months.

The CDR3 is made up of 13 amino acids. V gave up 4 bases and J gave up 11 bases, with 15 bases separating them. Germline V gives CDR1 MNHEY, CDR2 SVGAGI. Time point here: newly diagnosed GD, antithyroid drugs for less than 3 months. PBMCs were the source of the RNA used for TCR sequencing. The TCR beta library used iRepertoire HTBI primers with Arm-PCR amplification of CDR3. One entry per CDR3 protein results from TCRdb running MiXCR on the multiplex PCR reads. The data contain around 420,000 distinct CDR3 sequences, about 15% of them singletons. This same sample was also part of a study on T cells in Graves' hyperthyroidism and ophthalmopathy. As that study records: Initially, a first-round RT-PCR of the TCR CDR3 employed the HTBI primer set. Patients with ophthalmopathy were separated from those with stable hyperthyroidism by a 13 V-J model.

The rearrangement joins TRBV6-5 to TRBJ1-5; no clear D gene. The specimen was peripheral blood mononuclear cells (PBMCs), collected at new diagnosis, from a patient treated with antithyroid drugs. The clonotype originates from a woman aged 35 to 49 with Graves disease. CDR3 residues: CASSSGGMGAQHF. In DNA, the CDR3 is TGTGCCAGCAGTTCGGGTGGTATGGGAGCCCAGCATTTT.